The 8 T cell receptor beta chains listed next were all sequenced from one sample in a study of identical twins. MiXCR, run by TCRdb on the 5' RACE reads, gives a single entry per CDR3 protein. The sample holds 1.5 million to 2 million distinct CDR3 sequences; about 32% are singletons and the top ten take about 0.27%. The source material was cord blood. These receptors came from a newborn girl in good health.

Comments on this clonotype: With a much larger clone just one base away, this may be a read error. V and J are TRBV5-1 and TRBJ2-1; no clear D. TRBJ2-7 matches the DNA end more closely, so the J call is doubtful. Per the germline V gene, CDR1 is SGHRS and CDR2 is YFSETQ. This CDR3 is built from 13 residues. DNA of the CDR3: TGCGCCAGCAGCTCTCGGAACTACAATGAGCAGTACTTC. Residues: CASSSRNYNEQYF.

The CDR3 is CASSGDLYQPQHF. The CDR3 DNA reads TGTGCCAGCAGCGGAGACCTTTATCAGCCCCAGCATTTT. V usage is TRBV5-5 and J usage is TRBJ1-5; D unclear. CDR1 and CDR2 from the germline V gene are SGHKS and YYEKEE (reference sequence). Trimming removed 4 bases at V and 5 bases at J, with 10 bases between. The length of the CDR3 is 13 residues.

This rearrangement joins TRBV20-1 to TRBJ2-3, with TRBD1 matching 11 bases. Germline CDR1 and CDR2: DFQATT and SNEGSKA (reference sequence). There are 18 residues in the CDR3. The V and J ends lost 5 bases and 2 bases, in that order; junction bases with no gene match: 15. The CDR3 loop reads CSASRTGGADGSTDTQYF. CDR3 sequence (DNA): TGCAGTGCTTCGAGGACAGGGGGCGCTGACGGGTCCACAGATACGCAGTATTTT.

This clonotype was counted at least ten times. The gene calls are TRBV25-1 and TRBJ2-1, with 7 nucleotides matching TRBD2. This CDR3 has 14 residues. Unmatched junction bases numbered 5, after V lost 5 bases and J lost 4 bases. Germline assignment: CDR1 MGHDK and CDR2 SYGVNS. As DNA, the CDR3 is TGTGCCAGCAGTCAGGGAGGGATATACAATGAGCAGTTCTTC. Amino acid sequence: CASSQGGIYNEQFF.

There are a few counts of this clonotype. J is TRBJ2-1 and V is TRBV4-2; no reliable D call. V was trimmed by 0 bases and J by 6 bases, leaving 12 bases between them. CDR1 is LGHNA, CDR2 YNFKEQ, per germline. The CDR3 has 15 amino acids. CDR3 protein: CASSQDKGYGNEQFF. The CDR3 DNA reads as TGTGCCAGCAGCCAAGATAAGGGTTACGGCAATGAGCAGTTCTTC.

The chain has TRBV27 and TRBJ2-1; TRBD2 matches 7 bases. CDR3 length equals 15 residues. With 9 bases clipped from V and 0 bases from J, the junction kept 8 bases outside the gene matches. Looked up from germline, CDR1 is MNHEY and CDR2 is SMNVEV (reference sequence). Here the CDR3 DNA reads TGTGCCAGTGGGGAGGGCCCCGCCTCCTACAATGAGCAGTTCTTC. Residues: CASGEGPASYNEQFF.

A word on this clonotype: Relative to the germline gene, one junction end is altered; a read error may explain this. The rearrangement uses TRBV3-1 and TRBJ1-4; D gene unclear. The CDR3 has 15 amino acids. Per germline, CDR1 LGHDT and CDR2 YNNKEL (reference sequence). CDR3 sequence reads: CASSRRGQIGEKLFF. The DNA of the CDR3 is TGCGCCAGCAGCCGGAGAGGCCAGATAGGCGAAAAACTGTTTTTT.

The J gene is TRBJ2-1, the V gene TRBV10-3, with 7 bases matching TRBD1. With the DNA end fitting TRBJ2-7 better, the J assignment may be wrong. Germline CDR1 reads ENHRY; CDR2 reads SYGVKD. The length of the CDR3 is 13 residues. CDR3 region: CATDREPGNEQYF. CDR3 coding DNA: TGTGCCACCGACAGGGAGCCAGGGAATGAGCAGTACTTC.